The 25 T cell receptor beta chains given below trace back to one sample, sequenced in a study of shared clonotypes between healthy human individuals. The protocol was immunoSEQ multiplex PCR, while the TCRdb copy is restricted to in-frame clones and leaves out a portion. Here the sample spans 2 million or so clones, roughly 96% being singletons. The sample was naive CD4+ T cells sorted from blood. Stated subset: CD45RA+ positively selected. The source of these receptors is a man between 18 and 35 years old in good health.

CDR3 region: CAWGSGKAGNTIYF. The CDR3 DNA is TGTGCCTGGGGATCCGGGAAAGCTGGAAACACCATATATTTT. The chain recombines TRBV30 with TRBJ1-3, with D unresolved. With 5 bases removed from V and 2 bases from J, the gap between germline ends came to 13 bases. Germline-derived CDR1 and CDR2 are GTSNPN and SVGIG (reference sequence). CDR3 length: 14 amino acids.

The gene calls are TRBV6-5 and TRBJ1-2, with a tentative D call TRBD1 (6 bases). The CDR3 loop spans 13 amino acids. V was pared by 7 bases and J by 8 bases, with 17 bases between. Germline V gene sequence: CDR1 MNHEY, CDR2 SVGAGI. The CDR3 DNA reads as TGTGCCAGCACCAGAAAGGGGGGGGTCGGCTACACCTTC. Its protein is CASTRKGGVGYTF.

This clone appeared once. This chain connects TRBV14 to TRBJ1-2; D may be TRBD1 (6 bases). The V gene lost 1 base and the J gene lost 4 bases, with 16 bases spanning the gap. CDR1 is SGHDN and CDR2 is FVKESK in the germline V gene. CDR3 length: 16 residues. The CDR3 here is CASSQAGVGQTYGYTF. The CDR3, as DNA: TGTGCCAGCAGCCAAGCCGGAGTAGGACAGACCTATGGCTACACCTTC.

The V call is TRBV2, the J call TRBJ2-1; no definite D call. V lost 6 bases and J lost 4, with 7 bases in between. The CDR3 is made up of 12 amino acids. Germline values: CDR1 SNHLY, CDR2 FYNNEI. The CDR3 here is CASSRGYNEQFF. The CDR3 region has the DNA TGTGCCAGCAGCAGAGGTTACAATGAGCAGTTCTTC.

The J gene is TRBJ2-4, the V gene TRBV10-3, with 10 bases fitting TRBD2. The CDR3 length is 15 residues. CDR1 and CDR2 from the germline V gene are ENHRY and SYGVKD. The V and J ends lost 0 bases and 7 bases, in that order; junction bases with no gene match: 3. The CDR3 DNA reads TGTGCCATCAGTGAGTCAACTAGCGGGAAGAACATTCAGTACTTC. It is translated as CAISESTSGKNIQYF.

V and J are TRBV6-1 and TRBJ2-4; D is perhaps TRBD1 or TRBD2 (6 bases each). The germline V gene encodes CDR1 MNHNS and CDR2 SASEGT. This CDR3 contains 17 residues. Trimming shortened V by 4 bases and J by 0 bases, and 16 bases separated the two germline ends. The CDR3 DNA reads as TGTGCCAGCAGTGTTTGGGGGGCACAGCTAGCCAAAAACATTCAGTACTTC. Amino acids: CASSVWGAQLAKNIQYF.

The chain recombines TRBV2 with TRBJ2-7, with 7 bases identical to TRBD1. Germline V CDR1 and CDR2: SNHLY, FYNNEI. This CDR3 spans 13 amino acids. Trimming took 5 bases from V and 3 from J; bases not matched to a gene: 4. The CDR3 region is CASSRTGLYEQYF. CDR3 sequence (DNA): TGTGCCAGCAGTCGGACAGGACTCTACGAGCAGTACTTC.

With regard to this clone: A much larger clone differs by one base, so this may be a read error. This same CDR3 is encoded by further DNA sequences in the sample. The rearrangement uses TRBV5-1 and TRBJ2-7, with a weak D call TRBD2 (7 bases). Germline CDR1 reads SGHRS; CDR2 reads YFSETQ. The CDR3 covers 15 residues. CDR3: CASSGAGRGAYEQYF. CDR3 DNA: TGTGCCAGCAGCGGGGCTGGCAGGGGAGCCTACGAGCAGTACTTC.

DNA for the CDR3: TGTGCCAGCAGCTTACAGGCTAGCGGGAGCTCCTACGAGCAGTACTTC. Amino acid sequence: CASSLQASGSSYEQYF. This sequence joins TRBV7-2 and TRBJ2-7; 10 bases align to TRBD2. The V segment lost 2 bases and the J segment 0 bases; nucleotides outside the gene matches: 4. The CDR3 loop spans 16 amino acids. The V gene's germline CDR1 is SGHTA and CDR2 FQGNSA.

In this sample, this clone turned up once. This rearrangement joins TRBV4-3 to TRBJ2-2, with no clear D. With 1 base removed from V and 1 base from J, the gap between germline ends came to 7 bases. Per the germline V gene, CDR1 is LGHNA and CDR2 is YSLEER. The CDR3 has 15 amino acids. The CDR3 reads CASSQVTVNTGELFF. CDR3 coding DNA: TGCGCCAGCAGCCAAGTAACGGTGAACACCGGGGAGCTGTTTTTT.

The rearrangement joins TRBV11-2 to TRBJ2-2, with 12 positions matching TRBD2. The length of the CDR3 is 18 residues. The V gene's germline CDR1 is SGHAT and CDR2 FQNNGV. The junction had 12 bases not matched to a gene; V was cut back by 2 bases and J by 8 bases. In DNA form, the CDR3 reads TGTGCCAGCAGCTTAACCCGACTAGCGGGAGTCTTTGCAGGGGAGCTGTTTTTT. Encoded protein: CASSLTRLAGVFAGELFF.

This chain joins TRBV30 and TRBJ1-2; 11 nucleotides align to TRBD1. Germline values: CDR1 GTSNPN, CDR2 SVGIG (reference sequence). The CDR3 is made up of 14 amino acids. V gave up 2 bases and J gave up 5 bases; unmatched junction bases: 4. CDR3 sequence: CAWSPGTGGYGYTF. CDR3 nucleotides: TGTGCCTGGAGTCCGGGGACAGGGGGTTATGGCTACACCTTC.

The gene calls are TRBV7-9 and TRBJ1-5, with D possibly being TRBD1 (5 bases). Trimming took off 5 bases at V and 1 base at J, with 9 bases between the two ends. This CDR3 contains 14 residues. Germline V lookup: CDR1 SEHNR, CDR2 FQNEAQ (reference sequence). CDR3 loop: CASSPGGSNQPQHF. CDR3 bases: TGTGCCAGCAGCCCGGGGGGAAGCAATCAGCCCCAGCATTTT. Full variable domain (missing parts from reference TRBV7-9 and TRBJ1-5): DTGVSQNPRHKITKRGQNVTFRCDPISEHNRLYWYRQTLGQGPEFLTYFQNEAQLEKSRLLSDRFSAERPKGSFSTLEIQRTEQGDSAMYLCASSPGGSNQPQHFGDGTRLSIL.

V gene TRBV2 combines with J gene TRBJ2-7; D remains ambiguous. V lost 6 bases, J lost 4 bases, and 10 bases lay in between. This CDR3 contains 12 residues. CDR1 SNHLY and CDR2 FYNNEI come from the germline V gene. CDR3 DNA: TGTGCCAGCAGCCCGGAATTTTACGAGCAGTACTTC. Encoded protein: CASSPEFYEQYF.

The chain employs TRBV7-2 and TRBJ2-1; the D gene is possibly TRBD1 (6 bases). Germline assignment: CDR1 SGHTA and CDR2 FQGNSA. The length of the CDR3 is 15 residues. Trimming left V 6 bases short and J 2 bases short, with 14 bases between. CDR3 residues: CASSRQVTTYNEQFF. The CDR3 nucleotides are TGTGCCAGCAGTAGACAGGTTACTACCTACAATGAGCAGTTCTTC.

J is TRBJ1-2 and V is TRBV19, with no clear D. Trimming took 6 bases from V and 5 from J, leaving 13 bases between them. CDR3 size: 13 residues. Per the germline V gene, CDR1 is LNHDA and CDR2 is SQIVND (reference sequence). The CDR3: CASRSGFFYGYTF. CDR3 in DNA: TGTGCCAGTAGATCGGGGTTCTTTTATGGCTACACCTTC. Combining the CDR3 with reference TRBV19 and TRBJ1-2 gives the whole variable domain DGGITQSPKYLFRKEGQNVTLSCEQNLNHDAMYWYRQDPGQGLRLIYYSQIVNDFQKGDIAEGYSVSREKKESFPLTVTSAQKNPTAFYLCASRSGFFYGYTFGSGTRLTVV.

The rearrangement joins TRBV6-1 to TRBJ2-5; 8 bases map to TRBD2. The V segment lost 1 base and the J segment 5 bases; nucleotides outside the gene matches: 6. Germline assignment: CDR1 MNHNS and CDR2 SASEGT. The CDR3 loop spans 15 amino acids. DNA for the CDR3: TGTGCCAGCAGTGAAGTGGTCGGGGGGGCGGAGACCCAGTACTTC. Translated: CASSEVVGGAETQYF.

This clone has just one count. The rearrangement joins TRBV5-1 to TRBJ1-1; TRBD1 matches 12 bases. With V trimmed by 4 bases and J by 0 bases, 19 bases remained unmatched. This CDR3 region has 21 residues. Germline values: CDR1 SGHRS, CDR2 YFSETQ. CDR3 sequence (DNA): TGCGCCAGCAGCCCCCGTGGGGGACAGGGGGCACGGGCGAGCTTGAACACTGAAGCTTTCTTT. Translation gives CASSPRGGQGARASLNTEAFF.

The genes are TRBV6-1 and TRBJ2-4, with D possibly being TRBD2 (7 bases). Between the trimmed V and J ends, which lost 3 bases and 5 bases, there was a span of 17 bases. The germline V gene has CDR1 MNHNS and CDR2 SASEGT. This CDR3 has 16 amino acids. The CDR3 protein is CASSDGGGARENIQYF. Written as DNA, the CDR3 is TGTGCCAGCAGTGACGGAGGGGGGGCCCGGGAAAACATTCAGTACTTC.

This chain connects TRBV28 to TRBJ1-1, with D perhaps matching TRBD1 (5 bases). V was pared by 3 bases and J by 3 bases, with 17 bases between. The CDR3 runs 16 residues. Germline CDR1 is MDHEN and CDR2 is SYDVKM. Here the CDR3 DNA reads TGTGCCAGCAGTTTTCGGCAGGGTAGAGTTTACACTGAAGCTTTCTTT. It yields the protein CASSFRQGRVYTEAFF.

Notes on this clone: Germline is not matched at one junction end, which may reflect a read error. The chain links TRBV6-1 to TRBJ2-7; 7 bases fit TRBD1. From germline, CDR1 is MNHNS and CDR2 SASEGT. This CDR3 contains 14 residues. CDR3 bases: TGTGCCAGCAGGGAAGGACAGGTCGCCTACGAGCAGTACTTC. Its protein product is CASREGQVAYEQYF.

J is TRBJ1-1 and V is TRBV12-5; 12 bases map to TRBD1. The CDR3 totals 15 residues. The germline V gene encodes CDR1 LGHNT and CDR2 FRNRAP. V dropped 5 bases and J dropped 5; count of bases not matched to a gene: 6. CDR3 in DNA: TGTGCTAGTGGTCCGGGACAGGGGGCGCGAACTGAAGCTTTCTTT. Translated, it gives CASGPGQGARTEAFF.

This chain uses TRBV5-4 with TRBJ2-5; TRBD1 aligns across 10 bases. V was pared by 4 bases and J by 4 bases, with 13 bases of the junction left unmatched. The CDR3 runs 17 residues. Germline V gives CDR1 SGHNT, CDR2 YYREEE (reference sequence). CDR3 amino acids: CASSLGLDRGFPETQYF. The CDR3, as DNA: TGTGCCAGCAGCCTTGGATTGGACAGGGGGTTCCCAGAGACCCAGTACTTC.

This clone was observed a few times. The V and J genes are TRBV6-6 and TRBJ1-4; D gene uncertain. Trimming took off 5 bases at V and 7 bases at J, with 11 bases between the two ends. This CDR3 comprises 13 residues. Germline CDR1 and CDR2: MNHNY and SVGAGI (reference sequence). CDR3 DNA: TGTGCCAGCAGTCAGGCTAGGAGTGAAAAACTGTTTTTT. It translates to CASSQARSEKLFF.

The genes are TRBV5-1 and TRBJ1-1, with D possibly matching TRBD1 (5 bases). The CDR3 sequence is 13 residues long. Germline loops: CDR1 SGHRS, CDR2 YFSETQ. With 8 bases removed from V and 1 base from J, the gap between germline ends came to 12 bases. This CDR3 is CASRDGQNTEAFF. CDR3 DNA sequence: TGCGCCAGTAGAGACGGACAGAACACTGAAGCTTTCTTT.